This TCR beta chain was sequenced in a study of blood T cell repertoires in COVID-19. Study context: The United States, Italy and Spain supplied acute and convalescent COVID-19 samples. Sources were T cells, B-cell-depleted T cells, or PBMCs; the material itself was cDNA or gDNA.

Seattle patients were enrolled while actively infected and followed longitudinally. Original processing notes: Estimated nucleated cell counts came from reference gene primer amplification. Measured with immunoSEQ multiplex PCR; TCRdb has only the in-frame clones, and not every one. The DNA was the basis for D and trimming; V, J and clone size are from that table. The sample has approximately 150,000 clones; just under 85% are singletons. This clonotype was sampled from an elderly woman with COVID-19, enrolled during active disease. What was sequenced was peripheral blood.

The DNA for the CDR3 is TGTGCCACCAGTGATCGTCGGGGGGGGACCCTCTTCTTC. Amino acid sequence: CATSDRRGGTLFF. This chain links TRBV24-1 with TRBJ2-1, with TRBD2 identical over 8 bases. Germline lookup yields CDR1 KGHDR and CDR2 SFDVKD. V was clipped by 3 bases and J by 16 bases; unmatched bases: 10. This CDR3 spans 13 amino acids.